One and the same sample provided the 21 T cell receptor beta chains below, sequenced in a study of T cell responses to AZD1222 COVID-19 vaccine. The table came from immunoSEQ multiplex PCR; TCRdb's copy has only in-frame clones and leaves some out. The profile shows 100,000 to 110,000 clones, about 83% of them singletons. Sequencing used peripheral blood, obtained on day 0 of AZD1222 vaccination. The source is an adult in good health.

The chain carries TRBV30 and TRBJ1-2; D call uncertain. With 4 bases removed from V and 0 bases from J, the gap between germline ends came to 6 bases. There are 12 residues in the CDR3. Germline V gene data show CDR1 as GTSNPN and CDR2 as SVGIG (reference sequence). CDR3 region: CAWTAANYGYTF. The CDR3 DNA reads TGTGCCTGGACTGCAGCTAACTATGGCTACACCTTC.

This chain links TRBV25-1 with TRBJ2-2, with D possibly being TRBD1 (6 bases). Germline loops: CDR1 MGHDK, CDR2 SYGVNS. CDR3 length: 14 amino acids. V was shortened by 8 bases and J by 7 bases, with 17 bases between the two germline ends. DNA of the CDR3: TGTGCCAGCGAAGCTACAGGGTCTGGCGGGGAGCTGTTTTTT. It specifies CASEATGSGGELFF.

The rearrangement links TRBV10-3 to TRBJ1-2; no clear D gene. Germline V gives CDR1 ENHRY, CDR2 SYGVKD. This CDR3 is built from 18 residues. V lost 0 bases and J 4 bases, leaving 21 bases between the germline ends. CDR3 in amino acids: CAISESTGKSQSIYGYTF. The CDR3 bases are TGTGCCATCAGTGAGTCGACCGGGAAGTCTCAGTCCATCTATGGCTACACCTTC.

The V gene is TRBV11-2, the J gene TRBJ1-3; D is uncertain. V lost 0 bases to trimming and J lost 11 bases, with 8 bases between them. The CDR3 is 12 residues long. Germline loops: CDR1 SGHAT, CDR2 FQNNGV. CDR3 in DNA: TGTGCCAGCAGCTTAGAGAAGGGTTCCATATATTTT. It specifies CASSLEKGSIYF.

This chain links TRBV4-1 with TRBJ1-2, with 8 bases that match TRBD1. J was trimmed by 1 base and V by 4 bases; bases with no gene match: 11. CDR3 length: 17 residues. From germline, CDR1 is MGHRA and CDR2 YSYEKL. CDR3 sequence: CASSPGTGSYGNYGYTF. The CDR3 DNA reads TGCGCCAGCAGCCCTGGGACAGGTAGCTACGGTAACTATGGCTACACCTTC.

The V call is TRBV5-1, the J call TRBJ2-1; no clear D gene. This CDR3 is built from 15 residues. CDR1 SGHRS and CDR2 YFSETQ come from the germline V gene. The V end lost 3 bases, the J end lost 5 bases, and 15 bases lay between the germline ends. The CDR3 bases are TGCGCCAGCAGCTCTGACCCAAAAACCGACAATGAGCAGTTCTTC. Translating gives CASSSDPKTDNEQFF.

The rearrangement joins TRBV6-5 to TRBJ1-4; no clear D gene. The CDR3 has 15 residues. V was cut by 5 bases and J by 3 bases, with 13 bases left in between. From germline, CDR1 is MNHEY and CDR2 SVGAGI. The CDR3 region is CASSTRSGANEKLFF. CDR3 sequence (DNA): TGTGCCAGCAGTACTAGGAGTGGCGCTAATGAAAAACTGTTTTTT.

This CDR3 is CASSPGRTLYEQYF. DNA for the CDR3: TGTGCCAGCTCACCGGGAAGGACACTTTACGAGCAGTACTTC. The genes are TRBV18 and TRBJ2-7, with D possibly matching TRBD1 (5 bases). The germline V gene encodes CDR1 KGHSH and CDR2 LQKENI. V was pared by 3 bases and J by 4 bases, with 13 bases between. The CDR3 totals 14 residues.

This clone was seen a few times. CDR3: CASSSPHRHNEQFF. CDR3 nucleotides: TGTGCCAGCAGCTCCCCGCACAGACACAATGAGCAGTTCTTC. The gene calls are TRBV13 and TRBJ2-1; D is unclear. Trimming took 4 bases from V and 5 from J, leaving 12 bases between them. There are 14 residues in the CDR3. Per germline, CDR1 PRHDT and CDR2 FYEKMQ (reference sequence).

The rearrangement uses TRBV2 and TRBJ2-7, with D perhaps matching TRBD2 (7 bases). Trimming shortened V by 4 bases and J by 1 base, and 14 bases separated the two germline ends. Per the germline V gene, CDR1 is SNHLY and CDR2 is FYNNEI. The CDR3 extends over 15 amino acids. The DNA of the CDR3 is TGTGCCAGCAGTGCCGAGGGGGGGATATCCTACGAGCAGTACTTC. Translated: CASSAEGGISYEQYF.

This chain connects TRBV2 to TRBJ1-3; D remains ambiguous. V gave up 1 base and J gave up 4 bases, with 5 bases separating them. Germline CDR1 SNHLY, CDR2 FYNNEI. This CDR3 has 13 amino acids. The CDR3 region is CASSEDPGNTIYF. The CDR3 DNA is TGTGCCAGCAGTGAAGATCCCGGAAACACCATATATTTT.

The chain is built from TRBV30 and TRBJ1-1; D might be TRBD1 (6 bases). Per the germline V gene, CDR1 is GTSNPN and CDR2 is SVGIG (reference sequence). The CDR3 runs 12 residues. V was cut by 5 bases and J by 1 base, with 8 bases left in between. The CDR3: CAWDRPNTEAFF. Here the CDR3 DNA reads TGTGCCTGGGACAGGCCGAACACTGAAGCTTTCTTT.

This chain connects TRBV19 to TRBJ1-5, with D unresolved. V dropped 5 bases and J dropped 5 bases, with 10 bases sitting between them. In germline, CDR1 is LNHDA, CDR2 SQIVND (reference sequence). This CDR3 comprises 13 residues. The CDR3 protein is CASSPAAYQPQHF. CDR3 DNA: TGTGCCAGTAGTCCTGCCGCCTATCAGCCCCAGCATTTT.

The chain recombines TRBV7-6 with TRBJ1-3; possibly TRBD1 for D (6 bases). The ends were cut back, 3 bases at V and 2 bases at J, with 11 bases in the middle. The CDR3 is 15 residues long. Germline values: CDR1 SGHVS, CDR2 FNYEAQ. The CDR3 protein is CASSFNKGAGNTIYF. CDR3 bases: TGTGCCAGCAGCTTTAACAAGGGGGCTGGAAACACCATATATTTT. Complete variable domain (other parts from reference TRBV7-6 and TRBJ1-3): GAGVSQSPRYKVTKRGQDVALRCDPISGHVSLYWYRQALGQGPEFLTYFNYEAQQDKSGLPNDRFSAERPEGSISTLTIQRTEQRDSAMYRCASSFNKGAGNTIYFGEGSWLTVV.

This clone was picked up one time. The V call is TRBV6-5, the J call TRBJ2-7, with 11 bases identical to TRBD2. V shed 9 bases and J 2 bases; nucleotides not matched to a gene: 6. Germline V gene lookup returns CDR1 MNHEY and CDR2 SVGAGI. This CDR3 region has 14 residues. The CDR3 DNA reads TGTGCCAGTGGTTCTAGCGGGAGGACCTACGAGCAGTACTTC. Translated, it gives CASGSSGRTYEQYF.

The chain has TRBV23-1 and TRBJ2-7; 8 bases agree with TRBD2. TRBV23-1 is an ORF, with its function uncertain. The CDR3 has 16 residues. J gave up 5 bases and V 6 bases, and 15 bases lay outside the gene matches. Here the CDR3 reads CASSPTGIGGAHEQYF. In DNA form, the CDR3 reads TGCGCCAGCAGCCCTACCGGCATCGGGGGGGCCCACGAGCAGTACTTC.

The rearrangement links TRBV6-5 to TRBJ2-3; D is possibly TRBD1 or TRBD2 (5 bases each). Germline values: CDR1 MNHEY, CDR2 SVGAGI. The CDR3 consists of 13 residues. V lost 7 bases to trimming and J lost 2 bases, with 10 bases between them. Here the CDR3 DNA reads TGTGCCAGCACCACCGGGGCCACAGATACGCAGTATTTT. This encodes CASTTGATDTQYF.

The rearrangement uses TRBV5-1 and TRBJ2-1, with D possibly being TRBD2 (6 bases). The germline V and J ends were trimmed by 6 bases and 6 bases, with 16 bases remaining between them. The CDR3 contains 14 residues. Germline loops: CDR1 SGHRS, CDR2 YFSETQ. In nucleotides, the CDR3 is TGCGCCAGCAATATGGGGGGACCGTTCAATGAGCAGTTCTTC. Translated: CASNMGGPFNEQFF.

This chain links TRBV12-3 or TRBV12-4 with TRBJ2-1, with unresolved D. V was trimmed by 1 base and J by 3 bases, leaving 4 bases between them. CDR3 length: 13 residues. CDR3 nucleotides: TGTGCCAGCAGTTTAGAGGACTACAATGAGCAGTTCTTC. Translating it yields CASSLEDYNEQFF.

The rearrangement joins TRBV5-1 to TRBJ1-1; TRBD1 is a possible D gene (6 bases). This CDR3 contains 15 residues. V was trimmed by 3 bases and J by 1 base, leaving 13 bases between them. CDR1 is SGHRS and CDR2 is YFSETQ in the germline V gene. The CDR3 DNA reads as TGCGCCAGCAGCTACGCGGACAGTAGGAACACTGAAGCTTTCTTT. As protein: CASSYADSRNTEAFF.

The rearrangement uses TRBV25-1 and TRBJ2-7, with 7 bases matching TRBD2. Losses at the gene ends were 4 bases for V and 0 bases for J; bases not matched to a gene: 3. This CDR3 comprises 14 residues. CDR1 is MGHDK, CDR2 SYGVNS, per germline. The chain's CDR3 is CASSASGSSYEQYF. The CDR3 coding sequence is TGTGCCAGCAGTGCTAGCGGTAGCTCCTACGAGCAGTACTTC.